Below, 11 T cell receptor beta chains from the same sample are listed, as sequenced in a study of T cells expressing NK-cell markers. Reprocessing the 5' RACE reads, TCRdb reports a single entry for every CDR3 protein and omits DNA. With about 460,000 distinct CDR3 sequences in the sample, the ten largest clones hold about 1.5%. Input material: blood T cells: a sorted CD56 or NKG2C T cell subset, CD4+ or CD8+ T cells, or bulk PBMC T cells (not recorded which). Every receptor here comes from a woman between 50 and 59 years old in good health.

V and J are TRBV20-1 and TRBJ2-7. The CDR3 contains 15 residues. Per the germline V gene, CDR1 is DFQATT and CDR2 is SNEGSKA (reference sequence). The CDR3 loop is CSARDGASISYEQYF.

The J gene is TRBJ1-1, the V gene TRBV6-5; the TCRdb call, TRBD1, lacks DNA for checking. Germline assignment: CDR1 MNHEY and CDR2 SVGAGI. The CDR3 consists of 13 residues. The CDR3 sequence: CASSLPGDTEAFF.

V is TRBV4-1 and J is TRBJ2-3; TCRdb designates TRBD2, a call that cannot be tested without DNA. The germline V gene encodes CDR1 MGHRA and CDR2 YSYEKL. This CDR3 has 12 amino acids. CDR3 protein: CASSWAMDTQYF.

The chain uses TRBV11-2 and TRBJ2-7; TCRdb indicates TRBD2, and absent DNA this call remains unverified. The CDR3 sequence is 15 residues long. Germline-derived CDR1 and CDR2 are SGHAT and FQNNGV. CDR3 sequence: CASSLGAGGPYEQYF. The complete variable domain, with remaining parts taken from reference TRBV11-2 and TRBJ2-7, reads EAGVAQSPRYKIIEKRQSVAFWCNPISGHATLYWYQQILGQGPKLLIQFQNNGVVDDSQLPKDRFSAERLKGVDSTLKIQPAKLEDSAVYLCASSLGAGGPYEQYFGPGTRLTVT.

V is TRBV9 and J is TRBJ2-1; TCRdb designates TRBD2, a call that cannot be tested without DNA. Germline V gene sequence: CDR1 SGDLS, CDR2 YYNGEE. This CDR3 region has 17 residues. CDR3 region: CASSVGSSGLLYNEQFF.

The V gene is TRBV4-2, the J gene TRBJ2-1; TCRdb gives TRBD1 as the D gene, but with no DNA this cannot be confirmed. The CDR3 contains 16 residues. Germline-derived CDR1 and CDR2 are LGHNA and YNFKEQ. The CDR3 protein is CASSQGTGEIKDEQFF.

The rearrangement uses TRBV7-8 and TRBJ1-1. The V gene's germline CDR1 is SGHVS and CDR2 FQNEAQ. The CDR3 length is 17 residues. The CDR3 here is CASSIDRRQFMNTEAFF.

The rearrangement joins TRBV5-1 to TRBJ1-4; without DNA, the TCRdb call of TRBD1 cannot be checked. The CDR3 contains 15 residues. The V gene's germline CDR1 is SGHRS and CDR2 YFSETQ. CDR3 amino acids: CASSDPQGTNEKLFF.

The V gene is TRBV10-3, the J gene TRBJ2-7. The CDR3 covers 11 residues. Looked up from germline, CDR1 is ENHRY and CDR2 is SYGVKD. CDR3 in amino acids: CAISSTYEQYF.

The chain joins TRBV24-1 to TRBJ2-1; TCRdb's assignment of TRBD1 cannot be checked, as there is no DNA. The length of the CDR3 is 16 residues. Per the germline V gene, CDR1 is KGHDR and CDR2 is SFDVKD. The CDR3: CATSDSGGISYNEQFF.

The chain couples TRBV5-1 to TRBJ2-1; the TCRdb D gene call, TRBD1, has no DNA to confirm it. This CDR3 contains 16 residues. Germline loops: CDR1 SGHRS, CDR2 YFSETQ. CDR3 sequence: CASSEPPGTGAREQFF.